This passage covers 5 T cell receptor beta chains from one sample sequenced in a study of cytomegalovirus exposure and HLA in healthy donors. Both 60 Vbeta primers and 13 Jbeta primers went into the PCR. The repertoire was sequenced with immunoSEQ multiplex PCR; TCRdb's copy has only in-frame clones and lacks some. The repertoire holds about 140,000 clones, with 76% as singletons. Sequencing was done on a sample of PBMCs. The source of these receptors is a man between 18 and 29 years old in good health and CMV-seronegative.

CDR3 region: CASSDWRTNYEQYF. In nucleotides, the CDR3 is TGCGCCAGCAGTGATTGGCGGACTAACTACGAGCAGTACTTC. The genes are TRBV10-2 and TRBJ2-7, with D perhaps TRBD2 (6 bases). In germline, CDR1 is WSHSY, CDR2 SAAADI. With 3 bases removed from V and 3 bases from J, the gap between germline ends came to 12 bases. This CDR3 spans 14 amino acids.

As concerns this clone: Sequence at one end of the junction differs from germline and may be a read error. This CDR3 reads CSPSGRTEQYF. CDR3 DNA: TGCAGTCCTAGCGGGAGAACCGAGCAGTACTTC. The chain employs TRBV20-1 and TRBJ2-7; 10 nucleotides match TRBD2. Germline V gene sequence: CDR1 DFQATT, CDR2 SNEGSKA (reference sequence). CDR3 length equals 11 residues.

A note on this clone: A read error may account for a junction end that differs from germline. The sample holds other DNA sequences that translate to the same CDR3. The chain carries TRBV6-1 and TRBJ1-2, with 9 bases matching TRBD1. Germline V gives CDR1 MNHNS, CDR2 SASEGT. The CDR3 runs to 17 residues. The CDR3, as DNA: TGTGCCAGCAGTGAAGCTCCCCCCGGGACAGGGTTTTATGGCTACACCTTT. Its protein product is CASSEAPPGTGFYGYTF.

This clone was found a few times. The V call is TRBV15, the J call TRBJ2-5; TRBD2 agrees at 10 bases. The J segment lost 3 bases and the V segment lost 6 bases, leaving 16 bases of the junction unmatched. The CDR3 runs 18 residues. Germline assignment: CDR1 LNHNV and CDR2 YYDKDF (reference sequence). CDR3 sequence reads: CATSETSGAPVTKETQYF. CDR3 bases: TGTGCCACCAGTGAAACTAGCGGGGCCCCCGTGACCAAAGAGACCCAGTACTTC. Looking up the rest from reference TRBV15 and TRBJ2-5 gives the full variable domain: DAMVIQNPRYQVTQFGKPVTLSCSQTLNHNVMYWYQQKSSQAPKLLFHYYDKDFNNEADTPDNFQSRRPNTSFCFLDIRSPGLGDTAMYLCATSETSGAPVTKETQYFGPGTRLLVL.

CDR3 in amino acids: CASSLLGVGTEAFF. CDR3 sequence (DNA): TGTGCCAGCAGCTTACTCGGGGTCGGCACTGAAGCTTTCTTT. V and J are TRBV5-8 and TRBJ1-1; D call uncertain. Germline V gene sequence: CDR1 SGHTS, CDR2 YDEGEE. V was clipped by 2 bases and J by 4 bases, with 12 bases between them. The CDR3 has 14 amino acids.